The 19 T cell receptor beta chains presented below share a single source sample, sequenced in a study of response to subunit inactivated influenza vaccine. Using its own MiXCR run on the RT-PCR reads, TCRdb lists one record per CDR3 protein. Of some 640,000 distinct CDR3 sequences in the sample, about 15% were seen once. The material sequenced was PBMCs from blood, taken less than 15 days before vaccination. These receptor sequences come from a man between 45 and 60 years old who received an inactivated influenza vaccine.

V usage is TRBV20-1 and J usage is TRBJ1-4, with D hard to call. Germline V gene data show CDR1 as DFQATT and CDR2 as SNEGSKA (reference sequence). The CDR3 has 12 residues. Trimming took 3 bases from V and 4 from J, leaving 6 bases between them. CDR3 bases: TGCAGTGCTAGGCAGTTTAATGAAAAACTGTTTTTT. Protein sequence: CSARQFNEKLFF.

The rearrangement links TRBV14 to TRBJ2-7; D gene unclear. CDR3 length equals 15 residues. Germline assignment: CDR1 SGHDN and CDR2 FVKESK. V was pared by 3 bases and J by 6 bases, with 18 bases between. CDR3 in DNA: TGTGCCAGCAGCCAGATGACCCAAAAGGGATCCGAGCAGTACTTC. Residues: CASSQMTQKGSEQYF.

This clonotype appeared a few times. This chain uses TRBV10-2 with TRBJ1-5, with no clear D. Trimming took 3 bases from V and 5 from J, leaving 11 bases between them. The CDR3 is 14 amino acids. Germline V gene sequence: CDR1 WSHSY, CDR2 SAAADI. For the CDR3, the DNA is TGCGCCAGCAGTGATTGGGTTGAGGATCAGCCCCAGCATTTT. This gives the protein CASSDWVEDQPQHF.

V is TRBV4-3 and J is TRBJ2-2; 10 nucleotides align to TRBD2. J lost 6 bases, V lost 0 bases, and 4 bases had no gene match. CDR1 is LGHNA, CDR2 YSLEER, per germline. This CDR3 is 16 amino acids long. The CDR3, as DNA: TGCGCCAGCAGCCAAGACCCAGCGGGGGGGCCCGGGGAGCTGTTTTTT. Its protein product is CASSQDPAGGPGELFF.

V usage is TRBV7-9 and J usage is TRBJ2-2; a possible D gene is TRBD1 (6 bases). Germline CDR1 SEHNR, CDR2 FQNEAQ (reference sequence). This CDR3 region has 15 residues. The V gene lost 3 bases and the J gene lost 2 bases, with 10 bases spanning the gap. CDR3 region: CASSFWGRNTGELFF. In DNA form, the CDR3 reads TGTGCCAGCAGCTTTTGGGGGCGCAACACCGGGGAGCTGTTTTTT.

The V and J genes are TRBV20-1 and TRBJ2-1; D is perhaps TRBD1 (6 bases). Per the germline V gene, CDR1 is DFQATT and CDR2 is SNEGSKA (reference sequence). V dropped 5 bases and J dropped 5 bases, with 10 bases sitting between them. The length of the CDR3 is 12 residues. As DNA, the CDR3 is TGCAGTGCTGGCCGGGACAACAATGAGCAGTTCTTC. Translated: CSAGRDNNEQFF.

This clonotype was observed a few times. The chain couples TRBV12-3 or TRBV12-4 to TRBJ1-2, with D uncertain. The V end was cut by 6 bases, the J end by 2 bases, with 10 bases between. This CDR3 is built from 13 residues. The CDR3, as DNA: TGTGCCAGCAGAGATACGGTGAACTATGGCTACACCTTC. Residues: CASRDTVNYGYTF.

This chain links TRBV5-1 with TRBJ2-7; 10 nucleotides line up with TRBD1. The ends lost 4 bases at V and 3 bases at J; junction bases unmatched: 7. The CDR3 is 15 amino acids. The germline V gene has CDR1 SGHRS and CDR2 YFSETQ. CDR3 residues: CASSGGTGAHYEQYF. The DNA for the CDR3 is TGCGCCAGCAGCGGGGGGACAGGGGCCCACTACGAGCAGTACTTC.

CDR3 region: CASSATGNPYEQYF. DNA for the CDR3: TGTGCCAGCAGCGCGACAGGGAACCCGTACGAGCAGTACTTC. The rearrangement joins TRBV9 to TRBJ2-7, with TRBD1 identical over 7 bases. Unmatched junction bases numbered 7, after V lost 3 bases and J lost 4 bases. CDR1 and CDR2 (germline): SGDLS, YYNGEE. The CDR3 loop spans 14 amino acids. The variable domain in full, completed from reference TRBV9 and TRBJ2-7, reads DSGVTQTPKHLITATGQRVTLRCSPRSGDLSVYWYQQSLDQGLQFLIQYYNGEERAKGNILERFSAQQFPDLHSELNLSSLELGDSALYFCASSATGNPYEQYFGPGTRLTVT.

The chain couples TRBV5-1 to TRBJ2-1; D remains unclear. CDR3 length: 15 amino acids. Trimming shortened V by 0 bases and J by 8 bases, and 15 bases separated the two germline ends. CDR1 is SGHRS and CDR2 is YFSETQ in the germline V gene. The CDR3 region is CASSLGRATFHEQFF. The CDR3 DNA reads TGCGCCAGCAGCTTGGGACGGGCCACTTTCCATGAGCAGTTCTTC.

This clonotype was observed a handful of times. The chain couples TRBV5-1 to TRBJ1-2; no reliable D call. CDR3 size: 13 residues. V was shortened by 4 bases and J by 5 bases, with 12 bases between the two germline ends. The germline V gene encodes CDR1 SGHRS and CDR2 YFSETQ. The CDR3 protein is CASSDQTRYGYTF. The CDR3 nucleotides are TGCGCCAGCAGCGACCAGACACGATATGGCTACACCTTC.

The chain joins TRBV20-1 to TRBJ2-5, with TRBD1 matching 7 bases. The V gene end was trimmed by 2 bases and the J gene end by 1 base; junction bases not matched to a gene: 7. Looked up from germline, CDR1 is DFQATT and CDR2 is SNEGSKA (reference sequence). The CDR3 consists of 15 residues. In DNA form, the CDR3 reads TGCAGTGCTAGACAACAGGGGAGCGCCCAAGAGACCCAGTACTTC. Translated, it gives CSARQQGSAQETQYF.

In this sample, this clonotype turned up a few times. This sequence joins TRBV6-1 and TRBJ2-3, with D perhaps matching TRBD2 (6 bases). The CDR3 is 16 residues long. Trimming took 4 bases from V and 6 from J, leaving 20 bases between them. CDR1 and CDR2 from the germline V gene are MNHNS and SASEGT. The CDR3 is CASSARTGLLSDTQYF. The CDR3 nucleotides read TGTGCCAGCAGTGCCCGAACGGGACTCCTAAGCGATACGCAGTATTTT.

This clonotype was observed a handful of times. V and J are TRBV30 and TRBJ2-5; 10 nucleotides line up with TRBD1. Unmatched junction bases numbered 9, after V lost 3 bases and J lost 5 bases. Germline V gene data show CDR1 as GTSNPN and CDR2 as SVGIG (reference sequence). CDR3 length: 15 residues. The CDR3 region has the DNA TGTGCCTGGAGAAAAGGACAGGGGGTAGGGGAGACCCAGTACTTC. Protein product: CAWRKGQGVGETQYF.

This clonotype was seen more than once but under ten times. V gene TRBV5-1 combines with J gene TRBJ1-6, with 8 positions matching TRBD1. With V trimmed by 4 bases and J by 0 bases, 6 bases remained unmatched. Germline V lookup: CDR1 SGHRS, CDR2 YFSETQ. This CDR3 has 17 amino acids. The CDR3 nucleotides read TGCGCCAGCAGCCTGGGACAGGATTCCTCCTATAATTCACCCCTCCACTTT. Translating gives CASSLGQDSSYNSPLHF.

This clonotype has only a few counts. This sequence joins TRBV27 and TRBJ2-7, with 9 nucleotides matching TRBD1. Losses at the gene ends were 5 bases for V and 2 bases for J; bases not matched to a gene: 7. The CDR3 length is 15 residues. Germline values: CDR1 MNHEY, CDR2 SMNVEV (reference sequence). The CDR3 reads CASSLEQGAPYEQYF. Written as DNA, the CDR3 is TGTGCCAGCAGTCTTGAACAGGGGGCGCCCTACGAGCAGTACTTC.

This clonotype has more than one count but fewer than ten. The gene calls are TRBV2 and TRBJ2-3; 11 bases line up with TRBD2. Trimming at V came to 8 bases and at J to 0 bases, leaving 7 bases not matched to a gene. Germline-derived CDR1 and CDR2 are SNHLY and FYNNEI. This CDR3 is built from 16 residues. The CDR3 region has the DNA TGTGCCAGCCTGACCACTAGCGGGGGAAGCACAGATACGCAGTATTTT. Translation gives CASLTTSGGSTDTQYF.

The genes are TRBV30 and TRBJ1-4, with TRBD1 as a possible D gene (6 bases). Per germline, CDR1 GTSNPN and CDR2 SVGIG (reference sequence). This CDR3 comprises 15 residues. The V end was cut by 0 bases, the J end by 3 bases, with 11 bases between. For the CDR3, the DNA is TGTGCCTGGAGTGTACGACGGGGGCCTAATGAAAAACTGTTTTTT. Amino acids: CAWSVRRGPNEKLFF.

J is TRBJ2-5 and V is TRBV24-1, with no clear D. This CDR3 has 12 amino acids. Trimming removed 9 bases at V and 2 bases at J, with 9 bases between. Looked up from germline, CDR1 is KGHDR and CDR2 is SFDVKD. The CDR3 spells CATGKVQETQYF. The CDR3 nucleotides are TGTGCCACCGGTAAAGTGCAAGAGACCCAGTACTTC.